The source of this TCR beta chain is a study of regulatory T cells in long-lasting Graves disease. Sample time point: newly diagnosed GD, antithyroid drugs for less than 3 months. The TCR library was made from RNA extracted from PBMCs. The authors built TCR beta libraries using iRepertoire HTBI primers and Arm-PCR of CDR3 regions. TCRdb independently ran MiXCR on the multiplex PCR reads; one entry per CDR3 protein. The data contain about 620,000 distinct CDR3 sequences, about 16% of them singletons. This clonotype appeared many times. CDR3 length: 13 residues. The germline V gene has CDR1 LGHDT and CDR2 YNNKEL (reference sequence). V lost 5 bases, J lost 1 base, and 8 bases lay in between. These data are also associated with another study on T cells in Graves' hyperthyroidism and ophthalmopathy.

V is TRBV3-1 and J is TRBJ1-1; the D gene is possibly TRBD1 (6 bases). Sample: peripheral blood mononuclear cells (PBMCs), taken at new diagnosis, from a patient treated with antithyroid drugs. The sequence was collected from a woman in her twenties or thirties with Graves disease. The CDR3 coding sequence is TGTGCCAGCAGCGAGGACAGGAACACTGAAGCTTTCTTT. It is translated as CASSEDRNTEAFF. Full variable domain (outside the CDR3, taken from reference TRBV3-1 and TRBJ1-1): DTAVSQTPKYLVTQMGNDKSIKCEQNLGHDTMYWYKQDSKKFLKIMFSYNNKELIINETVPNRFSPKSPDKAHLNLHINSLELGDSAVYFCASSEDRNTEAFFGQGTRLTVV.